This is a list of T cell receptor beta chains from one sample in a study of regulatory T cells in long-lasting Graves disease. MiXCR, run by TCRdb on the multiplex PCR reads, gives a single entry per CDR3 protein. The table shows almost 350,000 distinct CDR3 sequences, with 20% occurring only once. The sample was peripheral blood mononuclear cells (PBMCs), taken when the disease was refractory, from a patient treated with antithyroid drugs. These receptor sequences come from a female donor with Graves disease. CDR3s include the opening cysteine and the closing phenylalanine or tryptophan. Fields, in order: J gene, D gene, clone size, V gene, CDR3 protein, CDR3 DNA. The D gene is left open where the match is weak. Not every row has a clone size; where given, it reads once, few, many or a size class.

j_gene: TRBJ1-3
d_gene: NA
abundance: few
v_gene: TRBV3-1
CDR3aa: CASSPQVTGNTIYF
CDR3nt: TGTGCCAGCAGCCCACAGGTTACTGGAAACACCATATATTTT

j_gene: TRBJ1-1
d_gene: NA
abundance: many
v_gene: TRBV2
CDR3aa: CASSERFRLNTEAFF
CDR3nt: TGTGCCAGCAGTGAGAGGTTCAGACTGAACACTGAAGCTTTCTTT

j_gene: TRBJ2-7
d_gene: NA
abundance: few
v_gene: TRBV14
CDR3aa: CASSQDELGEQYF
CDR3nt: TGTGCCAGCAGCCAGGATGAGCTAGGTGAGCAGTACTTC

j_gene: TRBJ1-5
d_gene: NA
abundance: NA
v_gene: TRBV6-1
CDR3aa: CASSDNYQPQHF
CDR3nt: TGTGCCAGCAGCGATAATTATCAGCCCCAGCATTTT

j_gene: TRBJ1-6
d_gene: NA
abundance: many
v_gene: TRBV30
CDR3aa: CAWSEGGGYNSPLHF
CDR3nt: TGTGCCTGGAGTGAGGGAGGGGGGTATAATTCACCCCTCCACTTT

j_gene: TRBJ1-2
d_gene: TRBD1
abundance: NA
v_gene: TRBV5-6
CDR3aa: CASSFPSGGYGYAF
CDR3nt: TGTGCCAGCAGCTTTCCCTCAGGGGGGTATGGCTACGCCTTC

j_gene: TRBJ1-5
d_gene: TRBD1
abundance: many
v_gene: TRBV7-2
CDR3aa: CASSFQGGRDQPQHF
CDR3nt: TGTGCCAGCAGCTTCCAGGGGGGTCGGGATCAGCCCCAGCATTTT

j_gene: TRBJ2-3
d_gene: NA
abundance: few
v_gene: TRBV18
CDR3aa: CASSPDQKSDTQYF
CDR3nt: TGTGCCAGCTCACCGGACCAGAAATCGGATACGCAGTATTTT

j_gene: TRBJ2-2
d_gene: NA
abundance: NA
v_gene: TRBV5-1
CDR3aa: CASSFTIPSNTGELFF
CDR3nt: TGCGCCAGCAGCTTTACAATCCCCTCGAACACCGGGGAGCTGTTTTTT

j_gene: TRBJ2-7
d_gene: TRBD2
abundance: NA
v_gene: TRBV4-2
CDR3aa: CASSIPGLDVYEQYF
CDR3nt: TGTGCCAGCAGCATACCGGGACTAGATGTCTACGAGCAGTACTTC

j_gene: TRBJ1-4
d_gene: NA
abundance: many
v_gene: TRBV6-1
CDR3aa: CASIKQRNEKLFF
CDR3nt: TGTGCCAGCATAAAACAGCGTAATGAAAAACTGTTTTTT

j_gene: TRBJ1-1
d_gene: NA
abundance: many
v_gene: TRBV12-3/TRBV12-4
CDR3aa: CASSLEYGTEAFF
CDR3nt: TGTGCCAGCAGTTTAGAGTACGGCACTGAAGCTTTCTTT

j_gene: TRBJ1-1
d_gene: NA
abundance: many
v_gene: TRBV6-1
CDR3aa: CASSPGRNTEAFF
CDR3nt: TGTGCCAGCAGCCCGGGACGGAACACTGAAGCTTTCTTT

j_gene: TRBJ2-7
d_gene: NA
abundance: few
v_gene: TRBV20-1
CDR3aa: CSARDQWASGYEQYF
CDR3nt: TGCAGTGCTAGAGATCAGTGGGCCAGTGGCTACGAGCAGTACTTC

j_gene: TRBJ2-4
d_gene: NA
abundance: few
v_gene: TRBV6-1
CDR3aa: CASSEGVGAKNIQYF
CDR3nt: TGTGCCAGCAGTGAGGGGGTTGGGGCCAAAAACATTCAGTACTTC

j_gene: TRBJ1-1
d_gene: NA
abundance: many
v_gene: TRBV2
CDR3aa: CASRPTGLNTEAFF
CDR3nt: TGTGCCAGCCGACCTACAGGGCTGAACACTGAAGCTTTCTTT

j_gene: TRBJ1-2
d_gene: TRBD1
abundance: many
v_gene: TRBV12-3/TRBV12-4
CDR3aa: CASSSGRKGAYGYTF
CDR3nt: TGTGCCAGCAGTTCAGGCCGCAAGGGGGCTTATGGCTACACCTTC

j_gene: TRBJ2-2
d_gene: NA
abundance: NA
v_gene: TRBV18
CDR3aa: CASSPIGNTGELFF
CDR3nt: TGTGCCAGCTCACCCATCGGTAACACCGGGGAGCTGTTTTTT

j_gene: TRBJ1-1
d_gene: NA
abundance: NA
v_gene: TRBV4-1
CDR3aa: CASSQIQGLNTEAFF
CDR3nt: TGCGCCAGCAGCCAGATACAGGGCCTGAACACTGAAGCTTTCTTT

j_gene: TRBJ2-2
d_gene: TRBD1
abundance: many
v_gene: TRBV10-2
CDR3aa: CASSHYYQGENTGELFF
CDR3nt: TGCGCCAGCAGTCATTACTATCAGGGGGAGAACACCGGGGAGCTGTTTTTT

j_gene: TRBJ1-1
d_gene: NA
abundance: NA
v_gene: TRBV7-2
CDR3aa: CASSFSRGRSEAFF
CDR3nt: TGTGCCAGCAGCTTCTCCCGGGGGCGATCTGAAGCTTTCTTT

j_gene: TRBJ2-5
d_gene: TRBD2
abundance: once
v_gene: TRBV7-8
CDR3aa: CASSRTSGGSQETQYF
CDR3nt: TGTGCCAGCAGCCGGACTAGCGGGGGGAGCCAAGAGACCCAGTACTTC

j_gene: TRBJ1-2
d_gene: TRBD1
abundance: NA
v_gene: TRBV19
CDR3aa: CATKGTGGQDSHGYTF
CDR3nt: TGCGCAACCAAAGGGACAGGGGGACAGGACTCCCATGGCTACACCTTC

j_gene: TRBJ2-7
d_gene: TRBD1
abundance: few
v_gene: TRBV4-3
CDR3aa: CASSQDRDRKRYEQYF
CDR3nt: TGCGCCAGCAGCCAAGACCGGGACAGGAAAAGGTACGAGCAGTACTTC

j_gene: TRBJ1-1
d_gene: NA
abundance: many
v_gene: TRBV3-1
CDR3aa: CASSHDGPEAFF
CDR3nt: TGTGCCAGCAGCCATGATGGGCCTGAAGCTTTCTTT

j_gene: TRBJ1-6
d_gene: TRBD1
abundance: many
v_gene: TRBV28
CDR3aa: CASSLSTGGRLGSPLHF
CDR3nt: TGTGCCAGCAGTTTAAGCACAGGGGGCCGGTTGGGGTCACCCCTCCACTTT

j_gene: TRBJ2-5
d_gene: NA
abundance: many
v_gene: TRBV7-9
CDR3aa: CASSPPLLETQYF
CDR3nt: TGTGCCAGCAGCCCCCCCTTGTTAGAGACCCAGTACTTC

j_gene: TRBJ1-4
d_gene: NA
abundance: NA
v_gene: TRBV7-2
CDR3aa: CASSLGTEKMAEKLFF
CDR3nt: TGTGCCAGCAGCTTGGGGACGGAGAAGATGGCGGAAAAACTGTTTTTT

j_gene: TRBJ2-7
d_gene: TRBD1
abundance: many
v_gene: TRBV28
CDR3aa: CASSPFDRGPYEQYF
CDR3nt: TGTGCCAGCAGCCCATTCGACAGGGGTCCCTACGAGCAGTACTTC

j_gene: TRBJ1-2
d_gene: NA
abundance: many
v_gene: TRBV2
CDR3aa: CASSVKELGYGYTF
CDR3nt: TGTGCCAGCAGTGTGAAGGAGTTGGGGTATGGCTACACCTTC

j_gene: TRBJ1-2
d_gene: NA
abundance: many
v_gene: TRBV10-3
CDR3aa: CAISENKPTSGYGYTF
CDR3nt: TGTGCCATCAGTGAGAATAAGCCTACTAGTGGGTATGGCTACACCTTC

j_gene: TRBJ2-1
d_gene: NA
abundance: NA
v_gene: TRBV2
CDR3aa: CASSEVLGSYNEQFF
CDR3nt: TGTGCCAGCAGTGAGGTCCTTGGCTCCTACAATGAGCAGTTCTTC

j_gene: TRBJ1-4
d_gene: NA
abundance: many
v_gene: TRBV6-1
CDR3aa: CASKGGQVATNEKLFF
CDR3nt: TGTGCCAGTAAGGGTGGGCAGGTTGCAACTAATGAAAAACTGTTTTTT

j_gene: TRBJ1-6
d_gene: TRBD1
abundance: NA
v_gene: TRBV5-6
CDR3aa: CASSYWTGVYNSPLHF
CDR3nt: TGTGCCAGCAGCTACTGGACAGGGGTGTATAATTCACCCCTCCACTTT

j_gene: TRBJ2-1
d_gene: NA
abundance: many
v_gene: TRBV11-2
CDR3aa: CASSFSVGSSYNEQFF
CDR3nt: TGTGCCAGCAGCTTTAGCGTTGGGAGCTCCTACAATGAGCAGTTCTTC

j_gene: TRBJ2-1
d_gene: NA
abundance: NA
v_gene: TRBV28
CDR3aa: CASSSIQQGRKQFF
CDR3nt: TGTGCCAGCAGTTCCATACAACAGGGGAGGAAGCAGTTCTTC

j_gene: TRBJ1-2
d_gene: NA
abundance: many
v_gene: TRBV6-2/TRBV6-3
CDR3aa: CASSYSAPPGNYGYTF
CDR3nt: TGTGCCAGCAGTTACTCTGCTCCACCCGGAAACTATGGCTACACCTTC

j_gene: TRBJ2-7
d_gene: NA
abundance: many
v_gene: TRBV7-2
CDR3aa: CASSLQPGVDEQYF
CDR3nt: TGTGCCAGCAGCTTACAACCCGGGGTGGACGAGCAGTACTTC

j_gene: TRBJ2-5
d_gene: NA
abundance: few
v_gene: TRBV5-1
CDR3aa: CASSAWTVQETQYF
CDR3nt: TGCGCCAGCAGCGCATGGACAGTCCAAGAGACCCAGTACTTC

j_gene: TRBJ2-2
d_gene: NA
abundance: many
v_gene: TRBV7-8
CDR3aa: CASSLRGTAGAGELFF
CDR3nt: TGTGCCAGCAGCTTGCGGGGGACAGCTGGGGCCGGGGAGCTGTTTTTT

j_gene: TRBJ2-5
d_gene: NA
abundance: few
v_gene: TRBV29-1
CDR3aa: CSGTNGQETQYF
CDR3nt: TGCAGCGGAACTAACGGCCAAGAGACCCAGTACTTC

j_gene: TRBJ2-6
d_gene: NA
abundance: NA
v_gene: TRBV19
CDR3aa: CASSISGPLTANVLTF
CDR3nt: TGTGCCAGTAGTATCTCAGGTCCTCTTACGGCCAACGTCCTGACTTTC

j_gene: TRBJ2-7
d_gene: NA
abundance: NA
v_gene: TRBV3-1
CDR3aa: CASSQDGLPPYEQYF
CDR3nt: TGTGCCAGCAGCCAAGACGGACTACCACCCTACGAGCAGTACTTC

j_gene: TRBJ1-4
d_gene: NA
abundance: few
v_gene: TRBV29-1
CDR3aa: CSVSGTNEKLFF
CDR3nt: TGCAGCGTTTCGGGAACTAATGAAAAACTGTTTTTT

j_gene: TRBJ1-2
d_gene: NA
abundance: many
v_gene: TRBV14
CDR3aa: CASSQGQAYGYTF
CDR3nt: TGTGCCAGCAGCCAAGGACAGGCTTATGGCTACACCTTC

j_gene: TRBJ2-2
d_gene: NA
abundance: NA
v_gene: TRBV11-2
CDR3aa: CASSLGFKWVTGEPFF
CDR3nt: TGTGCCAGCAGCTTAGGGTTCAAGTGGGTCACCGGGGAGCCGTTTTTT

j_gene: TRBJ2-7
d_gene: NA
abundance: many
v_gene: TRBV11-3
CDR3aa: CASSLVGDPKSYEQYF
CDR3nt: TGTGCCAGCAGCTTAGTTGGCGATCCTAAGAGCTACGAGCAGTACTTC

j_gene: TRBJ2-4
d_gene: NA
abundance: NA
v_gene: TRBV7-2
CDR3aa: CASSPGDENIQYF
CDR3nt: TGTGCCAGCAGCCCCGGAGACGAAAACATTCAGTACTTC

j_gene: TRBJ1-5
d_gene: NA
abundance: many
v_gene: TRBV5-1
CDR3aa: CASSLALGPDQPQHF
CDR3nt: TGCGCCAGCAGCTTGGCCCTGGGGCCCGATCAGCCCCAGCATTTT

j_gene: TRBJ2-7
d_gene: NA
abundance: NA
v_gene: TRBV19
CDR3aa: CASSINTGTPYEQYF
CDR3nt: TGTGCCAGTAGTATAAATACCGGGACTCCCTACGAGCAGTACTTC

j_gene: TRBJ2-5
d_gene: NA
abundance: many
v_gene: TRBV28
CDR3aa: CASSAVMAETQYF
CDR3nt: TGTGCCAGCAGCGCCGTTATGGCGGAGACCCAGTACTTC

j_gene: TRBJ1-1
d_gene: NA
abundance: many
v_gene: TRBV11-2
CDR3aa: CASSFSGTVGTEAFF
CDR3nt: TGTGCCAGCAGCTTTTCTGGAACAGTCGGGACTGAAGCTTTCTTT

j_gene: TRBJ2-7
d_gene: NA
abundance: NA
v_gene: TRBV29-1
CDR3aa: CSVEEGGGGYEQYF
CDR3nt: TGCAGCGTTGAAGAGGGAGGGGGAGGGTACGAGCAGTACTTC

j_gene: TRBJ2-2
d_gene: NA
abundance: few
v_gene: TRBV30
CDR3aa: CAWSVEWVSDKAPGRLFF
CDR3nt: TGTGCCTGGAGTGTTGAGTGGGTCTCGGATAAGGCCCCGGGACGGCTGTTTTTT

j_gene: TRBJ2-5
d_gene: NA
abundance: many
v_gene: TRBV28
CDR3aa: CASSSPNRETQYF
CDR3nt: TGTGCCAGCAGTTCCCCAAACCGGGAGACCCAGTACTTC